This T cell receptor beta chain was observed in a study of T-cell memory formation after mild COVID-19. Study findings and constraints: The study found contracting CD4+ clones mainly in CM and EM and contracting CD8+ clones in EMRA.

From the 5' RACE reads, TCRdb called clonotypes with MiXCR, one entry per CDR3 protein. The sample holds a few hundred thousand distinct CDR3 sequences, roughly 15% seen once. This clonotype was counted between two and nine times. The antigen remains unidentified. There are 15 residues in the CDR3. V lost 5 bases to trimming and J lost 4 bases; unmatched junction nucleotides: 5. CDR1 and CDR2 (germline): PRHDT, FYEKMQ (reference sequence). This sequence joins TRBV13 and TRBJ2-2; 9 bases are shared with TRBD2. The sequenced sample was PBMCs or a T cell subset sorted from them (not recorded which). This sequence was found in a man aged 18-30 years who had mild COVID-19 (a few samples of this study predate the infection). Cell type and time point are not known. CDR3 sequence: CASSPGLAGTGELFF. CDR3 bases: TGTGCCAGCAGCCCGGGACTAGCAGGCACCGGGGAGCTGTTTTTT.